The 26 T cell receptor beta chains below all came from one sample that was sequenced in a study of T cells after yellow fever vaccination. TCRdb reprocessed the 5' RACE reads via MiXCR and lists one record per CDR3 protein. Of around 400,000 distinct CDR3 sequences listed, approximately 10% are singletons. The sequenced sample was PBMCs, obtained on the day of the first yellow fever vaccination. These receptors all stem from a man younger than 35 who received the YFV17D yellow fever vaccine.

Only a few counts were recorded for this clonotype. CDR3 coding DNA: TGTGCCAGCAGTGATTGGAGGGGCGATGGCTACACCTTC. Its protein product is CASSDWRGDGYTF. J is TRBJ1-2 and V is TRBV2; D is possibly TRBD1 (5 bases). This CDR3 is built from 13 residues. Trimming stripped 3 bases from V and 6 bases from J, with 11 bases between. CDR1 and CDR2 from the germline V gene are SNHLY and FYNNEI. The full variable domain, with the rest looked up from reference TRBV2 and TRBJ1-2, is EPEVTQTPSHQVTQMGQEVILRCVPISNHLYFYWYRQILGQKVEFLVSFYNNEISEKSEIFDDQFSVERPDGSNFTLKIRSTKLEDSAMYFCASSDWRGDGYTFGSGTRLTVV.

The chain couples TRBV6-1 to TRBJ1-5; D is uncertain. The CDR3 sequence is 14 residues long. With 7 bases removed from V and 5 bases from J, the gap between germline ends came to 15 bases. Germline CDR1 and CDR2: MNHNS and SASEGT. The DNA for the CDR3 is TGTGCCAGCACCGGAGCAGGCTTAGATCAGCCCCAGCATTTT. Translation: CASTGAGLDQPQHF.

This chain joins TRBV29-1 and TRBJ2-1; TRBD1 matches 7 bases. The CDR3 runs to 12 residues. V was pared by 7 bases and J by 9 bases, with 9 bases of the junction left unmatched. CDR1 SQVTM and CDR2 ANQGSEA come from the germline V gene. The CDR3 DNA is TGCAGCGGCGGACAGGATTATGGTGAGCAGTTCTTC. Its translation: CSGGQDYGEQFF.

The CDR3 is CASSTRTAYNEQFF. The CDR3, as DNA: TGTGCCAGCAGCACAAGGACAGCCTACAATGAGCAGTTCTTC. V gene TRBV5-4 combines with J gene TRBJ2-1, with D possibly matching TRBD1 (6 bases). The V gene's germline CDR1 is SGHNT and CDR2 YYREEE (reference sequence). The CDR3 is 14 residues long. Trimming cost V 4 bases and J 2 bases, with 10 bases left between them.

This clonotype occurred a few times. The rearrangement uses TRBV9 and TRBJ2-1, with a possible D match to TRBD2 (5 bases). This CDR3 is 15 amino acids long. Trimming took 1 base from V and 8 from J, leaving 16 bases between them. Germline V gene data show CDR1 as SGDLS and CDR2 as YYNGEE. Written as DNA, the CDR3 is TGTGCCAGCAGCGTATACAGTCTAGCCTTCGATGAGCAGTTCTTC. Its translation is CASSVYSLAFDEQFF.

This chain links TRBV2 with TRBJ1-2; 7 bases are shared with TRBD1. The germline CDR1 and CDR2 sequences are SNHLY and FYNNEI. The CDR3 has 13 residues. Trimming removed 6 bases from V and 2 bases from J; junction bases left unmatched: 3. The CDR3: CASRTQGNYGYTF. CDR3 nucleotides: TGTGCCAGCAGGACACAGGGGAACTATGGCTACACCTTC.

This clonotype was recorded a few times. This sequence joins TRBV5-1 and TRBJ1-1; 8 bases fit TRBD1. Germline V gives CDR1 SGHRS, CDR2 YFSETQ. V lost 5 bases, J lost 2 bases, and 8 bases stayed unmatched. The CDR3 has 15 residues. The CDR3 loop reads CASRFRTGINTEAFF. CDR3 DNA: TGCGCCAGCAGATTCCGGACAGGGATTAACACTGAAGCTTTCTTT.

This clonotype showed up many times. The chain couples TRBV4-1 to TRBJ1-1; D not certain. The germline V gene encodes CDR1 MGHRA and CDR2 YSYEKL. The CDR3 is 13 residues long. The V gene lost 5 bases and the J gene lost 4 bases, with 11 bases spanning the gap. CDR3 residues: CASSWVDSTEAFF. The CDR3 DNA is TGCGCCAGCAGCTGGGTTGATAGCACTGAAGCTTTCTTT.

This clonotype appeared a few times. The CDR3 sequence is CSVVDRGGYTF. In nucleotides, the CDR3 is TGCAGCGTTGTGGACCGGGGAGGCTACACCTTC. The chain uses TRBV29-1 and TRBJ1-2, with D uncertain. The germline gives CDR1 SQVTM, CDR2 ANQGSEA. CDR3 length equals 11 residues. Trimming left V 4 bases short and J 8 bases short, with 11 bases between.

This clonotype came up a few times. This rearrangement joins TRBV18 to TRBJ2-3; unclear D gene. The CDR3 has 15 amino acids. CDR1 and CDR2 from the germline V gene are KGHSH and LQKENI. V dropped 4 bases and J dropped 2 bases, with 13 bases sitting between them. CDR3 sequence: CASSRVGANTDTQYF. The CDR3 nucleotides are TGTGCCAGCTCACGTGTCGGAGCCAACACAGATACGCAGTATTTT.

This clonotype was recorded a few times. The rearrangement joins TRBV13 to TRBJ2-5; TRBD2 might be the D (5 bases). Trimming took off 5 bases at V and 5 bases at J, with 15 bases between the two ends. Per germline, CDR1 PRHDT and CDR2 FYEKMQ (reference sequence). This CDR3 is built from 14 residues. CDR3 nucleotide sequence: TGTGCCAGCAGCATTAGGAGGACTCGGGAGACCCAGTACTTC. Protein product: CASSIRRTRETQYF.

There are a few counts of this clonotype. The chain couples TRBV7-8 to TRBJ2-7; possibly TRBD1 for D (8 bases). The germline gives CDR1 SGHVS, CDR2 FQNEAQ. V was shortened by 8 bases and J by 6 bases, with 23 bases between the two germline ends. CDR3 length equals 15 residues. The CDR3: CASSAGTGGGGEQYF. In DNA form, the CDR3 reads TGTGCCAGCTCAGCTGGGACAGGAGGGGGGGGCGAGCAGTACTTC.

This clonotype was recorded a few times. The chain combines TRBV5-1 with TRBJ1-1, with D perhaps matching TRBD1 (6 bases). V was clipped by 3 bases and J by 3 bases, with 15 bases between them. Germline V gene sequence: CDR1 SGHRS, CDR2 YFSETQ. This CDR3 is built from 15 residues. Here the CDR3 reads CASSSWGGQDTEAFF. As DNA, the CDR3 is TGCGCCAGCAGCTCGTGGGGGGGGCAAGACACTGAAGCTTTCTTT. Drawing the rest from reference TRBV5-1 and TRBJ1-1, the complete variable domain is KAGVTQTPRYLIKTRGQQVTLSCSPISGHRSVSWYQQTPGQGLQFLFEYFSETQRNKGNFPGRFSGRQFSNSRSEMNVSTLELGDSALYLCASSSWGGQDTEAFFGQGTRLTVV.

V gene TRBV15 combines with J gene TRBJ1-1; D perhaps matches TRBD1 (5 bases). CDR3 size: 13 residues. The V gene's germline CDR1 is LNHNV and CDR2 YYDKDF (reference sequence). V lost 4 bases and J 4 bases, leaving 10 bases between the germline ends. The CDR3 coding sequence is TGTGCCACCAGCATTTCGACAGCCACTGAAGCTTTCTTT. Its translation is CATSISTATEAFF.

This clonotype showed up just a few times. The chain joins TRBV29-1 to TRBJ1-1; D unresolved. This CDR3 has 15 amino acids. V lost 7 bases to trimming and J lost 4 bases, with 22 bases between them. Germline values: CDR1 SQVTM, CDR2 ANQGSEA. The CDR3 DNA reads as TGCAGCGCAACTGTCGGGCCGGGAGGGTTCACTGAAGCTTTCTTT. Protein product: CSATVGPGGFTEAFF.

In its sample, this clonotype was seen a few times. V usage is TRBV12-3 or TRBV12-4 and J usage is TRBJ1-2; D is unclear. The CDR3 is 13 amino acids. V lost 2 bases, J lost 6 bases, and 10 bases lay in between. The CDR3 coding sequence is TGTGCCAGCAGTTTAAGGCTGTGGAATGGCTACACCTTC. It is translated as CASSLRLWNGYTF.

This clonotype showed up many times. This chain joins TRBV7-2 and TRBJ2-1; D not certain. Between the trimmed V and J ends, which lost 6 bases and 8 bases, there was a span of 20 bases. This CDR3 spans 15 amino acids. Per the germline V gene, CDR1 is SGHTA and CDR2 is FQGNSA. This CDR3 reads CASSPRPIGLHEQFF. CDR3 in DNA: TGTGCCAGCAGTCCCCGGCCGATAGGGCTGCATGAGCAGTTCTTC.

This clonotype was seen at least ten times. The genes are TRBV7-9 and TRBJ1-5; no clear D gene. Germline CDR1 is SEHNR and CDR2 is FQNEAQ (reference sequence). The CDR3 is 14 residues long. Trimming took off 3 bases at V and 1 base at J, with 7 bases between the two ends. The CDR3 sequence: CASSFSGSNQPQHF. For the CDR3, the DNA is TGTGCCAGCAGCTTTTCGGGAAGCAATCAGCCCCAGCATTTT.

In its sample, this clonotype was seen a few times. The rearrangement uses TRBV5-4 and TRBJ2-3; D is possibly TRBD1 (6 bases). The germline CDR1 and CDR2 sequences are SGHNT and YYREEE (reference sequence). The V end was cut by 0 bases, the J end by 11 bases, with 16 bases between. The CDR3 covers 14 residues. CDR3 coding DNA: TGTGCCAGCAGCTTGGACAGGGATACTCTCAAGCAGTATTTT. It translates to CASSLDRDTLKQYF.

This rearrangement joins TRBV11-2 to TRBJ1-1; TRBD1 agrees at 8 bases. Per the germline V gene, CDR1 is SGHAT and CDR2 is FQNNGV. The CDR3 spans 18 residues. V lost 6 bases and J lost 5; bases outside the gene matches: 20. The CDR3 region is CASRQRTGQGRGGTEAFF. The DNA of the CDR3 is TGTGCCAGCAGACAACGCACCGGACAGGGCCGGGGAGGAACTGAAGCTTTCTTT.

The rearrangement joins TRBV7-6 to TRBJ1-6; no clear D gene. The CDR3 is 16 amino acids. CDR1 SGHVS and CDR2 FNYEAQ come from the germline V gene. Trimming pared 0 bases from V and 8 bases from J, leaving 14 bases between. The CDR3 spells CASSLARPGRDSPLHF. The CDR3 bases are TGTGCCAGCAGCTTAGCGCGTCCCGGGAGAGATTCACCCCTCCACTTT.

The chain couples TRBV6-1 to TRBJ2-2; perhaps TRBD2 as D (6 bases). CDR3 length: 14 amino acids. V was cut by 8 bases and J by 0 bases, with 10 bases left in between. CDR1 and CDR2 from the germline V gene are MNHNS and SASEGT. CDR3: CASGGRSNTGELFF. The DNA for the CDR3 is TGTGCCAGCGGGGGGAGATCGAACACCGGGGAGCTGTTTTTT.

This clonotype turned up a few times. CDR3 protein: CASSLLAVEQFF. As DNA, the CDR3 is TGTGCCAGCAGCTTACTGGCTGTTGAGCAGTTCTTC. The chain has TRBV7-6 and TRBJ2-1; D ambiguous. Between the trimmed V and J ends, which lost 2 bases and 9 bases, there was a span of 8 bases. The CDR3 spans 12 residues. Germline CDR1 reads SGHVS; CDR2 reads FNYEAQ.

This rearrangement joins TRBV27 to TRBJ1-2; D is ambiguous. Germline assignment: CDR1 MNHEY and CDR2 SMNVEV (reference sequence). V was pared by 3 bases and J by 5 bases, with 7 bases between. The CDR3 has 12 amino acids. As DNA, the CDR3 is TGTGCCAGCAGTTTGAAGGGATATGGCTACACCTTC. Its protein product is CASSLKGYGYTF.

In this sample, this clonotype turned up a few times. The chain couples TRBV12-3 or TRBV12-4 to TRBJ2-4; 12 bases agree with TRBD2. Germline trimming cut 1 base from V and 8 bases from J; bases unmatched to any gene: 15. The CDR3 extends over 19 amino acids. The CDR3: CASSLGTSGGKGLGDIQYF. CDR3 nucleotide sequence: TGTGCCAGCAGTTTAGGAACTAGCGGGGGGAAGGGCCTAGGTGACATTCAGTACTTC.

The CDR3 nucleotides read TGTGCCAGCAGCCCTGCGCCCCTGGACAAGAACACCGGGGAGCTGTTTTTT. Protein sequence: CASSPAPLDKNTGELFF. The V and J genes are TRBV7-9 and TRBJ2-2; a weak D match, TRBD1 (5 bases). This CDR3 has 17 residues. In germline, CDR1 is SEHNR, CDR2 FQNEAQ (reference sequence). V lost 5 bases and J lost 1, with 17 bases in between.